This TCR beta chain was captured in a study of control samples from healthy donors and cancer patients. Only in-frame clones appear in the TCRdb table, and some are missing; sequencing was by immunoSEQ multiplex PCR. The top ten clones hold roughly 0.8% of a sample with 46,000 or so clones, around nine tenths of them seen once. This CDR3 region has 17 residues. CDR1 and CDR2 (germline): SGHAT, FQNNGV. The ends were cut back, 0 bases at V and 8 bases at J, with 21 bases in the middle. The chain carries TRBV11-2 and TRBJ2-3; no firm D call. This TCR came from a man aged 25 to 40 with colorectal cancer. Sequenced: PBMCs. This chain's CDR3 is CASSLEVSQATSVTQYF. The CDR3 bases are TGTGCCAGCAGCTTAGAGGTGAGCCAGGCCACGAGCGTTACGCAGTATTTT.